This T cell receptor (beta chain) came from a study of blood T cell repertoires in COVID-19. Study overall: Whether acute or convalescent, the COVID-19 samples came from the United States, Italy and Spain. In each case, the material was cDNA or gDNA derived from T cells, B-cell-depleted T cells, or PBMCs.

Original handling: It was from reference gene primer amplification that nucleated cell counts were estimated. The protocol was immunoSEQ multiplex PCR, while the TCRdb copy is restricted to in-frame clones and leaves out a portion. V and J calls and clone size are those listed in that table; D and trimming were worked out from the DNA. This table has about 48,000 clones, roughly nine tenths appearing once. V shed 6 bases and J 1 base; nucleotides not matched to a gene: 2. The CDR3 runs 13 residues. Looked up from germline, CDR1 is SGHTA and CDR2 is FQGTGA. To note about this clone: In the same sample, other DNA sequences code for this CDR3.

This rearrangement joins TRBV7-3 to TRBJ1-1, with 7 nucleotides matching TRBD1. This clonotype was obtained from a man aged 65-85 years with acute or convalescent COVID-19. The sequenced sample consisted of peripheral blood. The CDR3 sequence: CASSRQGNTEAFF. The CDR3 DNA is TGTGCCAGCAGTAGACAGGGGAACACTGAAGCTTTCTTT.